Following are 14 T cell receptor beta chains from one sample sequenced in a study of technical replicates of blood from a handful of donors. TCRdb's table, derived via immunoSEQ multiplex PCR, lists solely in-frame clones and lacks some. The data hold about 75,000 clones, with about 90% observed a single time. The sequencing input was T cells isolated from PBMCs. The receptors stem from a human donor in good health.

This clone was recorded once. V usage is TRBV10-3 and J usage is TRBJ1-2; 7 nucleotides agree with TRBD1. The CDR3 totals 14 residues. The germline V gene encodes CDR1 ENHRY and CDR2 SYGVKD. V was pared by 4 bases and J by 3 bases, with 5 bases of the junction left unmatched. The chain's CDR3 is CAISGAGTDYGYTF. CDR3 nucleotide sequence: TGTGCCATCAGTGGGGCGGGGACAGACTATGGCTACACCTTC.

A single count supports this clone. In DNA, the CDR3 is TGTGCCAGCAGCTTAGGCAGATATATCAATGAGCAGTTCTTC. It yields the protein CASSLGRYINEQFF. The chain combines TRBV7-9 with TRBJ2-1, with D uncertain. Trimming took off 1 base at V and 6 bases at J, with 10 bases between the two ends. In germline, CDR1 is SEHNR, CDR2 FQNEAQ (reference sequence). The CDR3 contains 14 residues.

This clone has only a few counts. The V and J genes are TRBV9 and TRBJ1-4, with 7 bases aligning to TRBD1. Germline V gene sequence: CDR1 SGDLS, CDR2 YYNGEE. J was trimmed by 0 bases and V by 3 bases; bases with no gene match: 2. This CDR3 contains 15 residues. CDR3 protein: CASSAGTATNEKLFF. In nucleotides, the CDR3 is TGTGCCAGCAGCGCTGGGACAGCAACTAATGAAAAACTGTTTTTT.

J is TRBJ1-4 and V is TRBV6-5; D gene unclear. CDR3 length: 13 amino acids. V was shortened by 4 bases and J by 0 bases, with 3 bases between the two germline ends. Germline assignment: CDR1 MNHEY and CDR2 SVGAGI. The CDR3 region has the DNA TGTGCCAGCAGTTTCGCAACTAATGAAAAACTGTTTTTT. This gives the protein CASSFATNEKLFF.

The chain links TRBV6-1 to TRBJ2-7; perhaps TRBD1 as D (5 bases). The germline CDR1 and CDR2 sequences are MNHNS and SASEGT. Trimming stripped 2 bases from V and 6 bases from J, with 11 bases between. CDR3 length equals 13 residues. The CDR3 DNA reads TGTGCCAGCAGTGAACAGGGTTTCGGCGAGCAGTACTTC. This sequence encodes CASSEQGFGEQYF.

This clone was recorded only once. The chain is built from TRBV7-3 and TRBJ2-1; TRBD2 aligns across 8 bases. V lost 3 bases, J lost 3 bases, and 10 bases stayed unmatched. From germline, CDR1 is SGHTA and CDR2 FQGTGA. This CDR3 comprises 17 residues. The CDR3 DNA follows: TGTGCCAGCAGCTTCAGGGAACGAGCGGGAGTCTACAATGAGCAGTTCTTC. It translates to CASSFRERAGVYNEQFF. Full variable domain (outside the CDR3, taken from reference TRBV7-3 and TRBJ2-1): GAGVSQTPSNKVTEKGKYVELRCDPISGHTALYWYRQSLGQGPEFLIYFQGTGAADDSGLPNDRFFAVRPEGSVSTLKIQRTERGDSAVYLCASSFRERAGVYNEQFFGPGTRLTVL.

This clone has more than one count but fewer than ten. The chain recombines TRBV18 with TRBJ2-2, with D possibly being TRBD1 (6 bases). Germline CDR1 KGHSH, CDR2 LQKENI. Trimming pared 0 bases from V and 13 bases from J, leaving 12 bases between. This CDR3 comprises 13 residues. This chain's CDR3 is CASSPPSGTRLFF. Written as DNA, the CDR3 is TGTGCCAGCTCACCACCCTCCGGGACACGGCTGTTTTTT. Based on the CDR3 plus reference TRBV18 and TRBJ2-2, the full variable domain is NAGVMQNPRHLVRRRGQEARLRCSPMKGHSHVYWYRQLPEEGLKFMVYLQKENIIDESGMPKERFSAEFPKEGPSILRIQQVVRGDSAAYFCASSPPSGTRLFFGEGSRLTVL.

Here the CDR3 DNA reads TGTGCCAGCAGCTCGGCCTCAAGGGGATACACCTTC. Residues: CASSSASRGYTF. The chain has TRBV13 and TRBJ1-2, with a tentative D call TRBD1 (5 bases). CDR3 size: 12 residues. V was clipped by 4 bases and J by 11 bases, with 14 bases between them. CDR1 is PRHDT, CDR2 FYEKMQ, per germline (reference sequence).

The chain joins TRBV29-1 to TRBJ2-7; a possible D gene is TRBD2 (6 bases). Looked up from germline, CDR1 is SQVTM and CDR2 is ANQGSEA. CDR3 length equals 13 residues. Deletions cut 6 bases from V and 6 bases from J, with 18 bases between. CDR3 in DNA: TGCAGCGTGGAATCGGGACTTTTCTCCGAGCAGTACTTC. It yields the protein CSVESGLFSEQYF.

This rearrangement joins TRBV6-5 to TRBJ2-4; perhaps TRBD2 as D (5 bases). The CDR3 contains 13 residues. Trimming pared 2 bases from V and 14 bases from J, leaving 16 bases between. Germline loops: CDR1 MNHEY, CDR2 SVGAGI. This CDR3 is CASSYDRGSHEYF. DNA of the CDR3: TGTGCCAGCAGTTACGACCGGGGAAGCCATGAGTACTTC.

The chain recombines TRBV28 with TRBJ2-7; 7 bases fit TRBD1. V gave up 3 bases and J gave up 2 bases; unmatched junction bases: 4. CDR3 length: 14 amino acids. CDR1 is MDHEN, CDR2 SYDVKM, per germline. CDR3 DNA: TGTGCCAGCAGTTTCTGGCAGGGGGCCTACGAGCAGTACTTC. This sequence encodes CASSFWQGAYEQYF.

The gene calls are TRBV5-1 and TRBJ2-7, with 9 bases fitting TRBD1. Germline V gene data show CDR1 as SGHRS and CDR2 as YFSETQ. V was clipped by 2 bases and J by 6 bases; unmatched bases: 6. The CDR3 contains 14 residues. In nucleotides, the CDR3 is TGCGCCAGCAGCTTCTGGACAGGGGTAGGCGAGCAGTACTTC. This encodes CASSFWTGVGEQYF.

This clone was seen only once. The J gene is TRBJ2-2, the V gene TRBV2; a possible D gene is TRBD2 (5 bases). This CDR3 region has 13 residues. Germline CDR1 and CDR2: SNHLY and FYNNEI. V shed 10 bases and J shed 6 bases, with 15 bases lying between them. CDR3 loop: CAIEGGLSGELFF. CDR3 coding DNA: TGTGCCATAGAAGGAGGTTTGTCCGGGGAGCTGTTTTTT.

Worth noting for this clone: Within the sample, other DNA sequences also encode this same CDR3. The V and J genes are TRBV7-2 and TRBJ2-7, with D possibly matching TRBD1 (5 bases). The CDR3 has 14 residues. CDR1 is SGHTA and CDR2 is FQGNSA in the germline V gene. V lost 1 base and J lost 1, with 8 bases in between. The CDR3 DNA reads TGTGCCAGCAGCTTAGTGCAGGGTTCCTACGAGCAGTACTTC. Translated, it gives CASSLVQGSYEQYF.